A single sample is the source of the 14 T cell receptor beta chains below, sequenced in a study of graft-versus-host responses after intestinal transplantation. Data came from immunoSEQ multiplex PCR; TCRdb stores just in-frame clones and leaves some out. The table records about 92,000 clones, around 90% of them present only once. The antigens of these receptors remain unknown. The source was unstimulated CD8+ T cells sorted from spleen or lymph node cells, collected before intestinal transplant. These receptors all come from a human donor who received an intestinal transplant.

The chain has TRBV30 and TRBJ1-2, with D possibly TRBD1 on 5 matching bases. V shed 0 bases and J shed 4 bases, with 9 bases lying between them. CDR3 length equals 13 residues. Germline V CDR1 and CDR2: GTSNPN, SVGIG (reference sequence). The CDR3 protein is CAWSVGGGYGYTF. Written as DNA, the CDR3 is TGTGCCTGGAGTGTTGGCGGGGGCTATGGCTACACCTTC.

The CDR3 reads CASSSSSSGPGPFDEQFF. The CDR3 nucleotides are TGCGCCAGCAGCTCCAGCTCTAGCGGTCCTGGGCCATTCGATGAGCAGTTCTTC. This chain uses TRBV5-1 with TRBJ2-1; the match to TRBD2 covers 7 bases. The germline V gene has CDR1 SGHRS and CDR2 YFSETQ. The CDR3 length is 18 residues. With V trimmed by 3 bases and J by 8 bases, 20 bases remained unmatched.

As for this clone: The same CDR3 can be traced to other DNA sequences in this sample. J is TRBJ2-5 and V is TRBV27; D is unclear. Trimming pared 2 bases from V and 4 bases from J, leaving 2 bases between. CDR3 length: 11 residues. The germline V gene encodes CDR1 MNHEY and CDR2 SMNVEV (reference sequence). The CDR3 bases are TGTGCCAGCAGTTTAGGAGAGACCCAGTACTTC. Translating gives CASSLGETQYF.

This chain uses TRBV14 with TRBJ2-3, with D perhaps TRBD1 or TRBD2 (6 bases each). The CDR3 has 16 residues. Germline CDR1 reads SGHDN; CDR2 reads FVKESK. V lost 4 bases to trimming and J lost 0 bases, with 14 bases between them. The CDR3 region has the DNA TGTGCCAGCAGCCGACTAGGGGGTCTTAGCACAGATACGCAGTATTTT. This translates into CASSRLGGLSTDTQYF.

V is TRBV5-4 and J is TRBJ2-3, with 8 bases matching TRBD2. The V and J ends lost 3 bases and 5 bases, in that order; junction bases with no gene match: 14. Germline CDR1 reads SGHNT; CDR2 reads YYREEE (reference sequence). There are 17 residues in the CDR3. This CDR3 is CASSSRQSPGGEDTQYF. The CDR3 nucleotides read TGTGCCAGCAGCTCTCGACAGTCTCCCGGGGGGGAAGATACGCAGTATTTT. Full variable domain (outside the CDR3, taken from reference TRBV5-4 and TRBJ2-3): ETGVTQSPTHLIKTRGQQVTLRCSSQSGHNTVSWYQQALGQGPQFIFQYYREEENGRGNFPPRFSGLQFPNYSSELNVNALELDDSALYLCASSSRQSPGGEDTQYFGPGTRLTVL.

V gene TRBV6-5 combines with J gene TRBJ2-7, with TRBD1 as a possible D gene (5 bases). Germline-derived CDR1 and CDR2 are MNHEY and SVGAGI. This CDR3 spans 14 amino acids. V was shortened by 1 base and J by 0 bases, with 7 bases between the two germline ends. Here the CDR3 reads CASSYFRDSYEQYF. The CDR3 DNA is TGTGCCAGCAGTTACTTCAGGGACTCCTACGAGCAGTACTTC.

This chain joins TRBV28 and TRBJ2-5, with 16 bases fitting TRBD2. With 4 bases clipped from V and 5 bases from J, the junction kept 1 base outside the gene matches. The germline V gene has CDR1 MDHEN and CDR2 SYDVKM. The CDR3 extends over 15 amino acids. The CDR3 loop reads CASSWGLAGGETQYF. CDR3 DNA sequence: TGTGCCAGCAGTTGGGGACTAGCGGGGGGGGAGACCCAGTACTTC.

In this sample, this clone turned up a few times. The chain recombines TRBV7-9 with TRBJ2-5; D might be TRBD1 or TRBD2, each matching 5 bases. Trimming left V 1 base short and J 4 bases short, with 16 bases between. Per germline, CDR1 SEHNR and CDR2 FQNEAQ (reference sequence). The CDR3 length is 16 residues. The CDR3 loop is CASSLGLQGEGETQYF. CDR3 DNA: TGTGCCAGCAGCTTAGGGCTGCAGGGAGAGGGAGAGACCCAGTACTTC.

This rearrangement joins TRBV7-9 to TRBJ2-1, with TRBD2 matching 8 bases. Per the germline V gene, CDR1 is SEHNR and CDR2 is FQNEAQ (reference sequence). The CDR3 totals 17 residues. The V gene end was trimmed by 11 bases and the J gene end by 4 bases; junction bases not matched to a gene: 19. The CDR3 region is CACSGVAGTLPYNEQFF. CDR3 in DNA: TGTGCCTGTAGCGGGGTGGCCGGAACACTCCCATACAATGAGCAGTTCTTC.

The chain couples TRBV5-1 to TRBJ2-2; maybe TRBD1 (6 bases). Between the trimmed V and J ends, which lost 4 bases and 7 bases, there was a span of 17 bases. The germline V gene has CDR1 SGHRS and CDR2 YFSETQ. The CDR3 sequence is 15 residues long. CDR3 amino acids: CASSPRTAGSGELFF. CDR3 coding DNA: TGCGCCAGCAGCCCGAGGACAGCAGGCAGCGGGGAGCTGTTTTTT.

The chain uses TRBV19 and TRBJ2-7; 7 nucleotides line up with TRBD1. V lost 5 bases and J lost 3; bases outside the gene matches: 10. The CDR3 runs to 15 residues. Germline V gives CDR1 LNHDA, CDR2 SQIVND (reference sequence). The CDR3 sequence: CASSPGTGEVYEQYF. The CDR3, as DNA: TGTGCCAGTAGTCCTGGAACAGGGGAAGTCTACGAGCAGTACTTC.

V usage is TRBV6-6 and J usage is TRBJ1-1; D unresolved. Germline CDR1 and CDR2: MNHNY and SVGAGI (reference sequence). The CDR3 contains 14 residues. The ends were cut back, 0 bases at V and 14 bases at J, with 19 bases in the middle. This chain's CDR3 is CASSYSLGQPSAFF. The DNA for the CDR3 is TGTGCCAGCAGTTACTCCCTAGGGCAGCCCTCCGCGTTCTTT.

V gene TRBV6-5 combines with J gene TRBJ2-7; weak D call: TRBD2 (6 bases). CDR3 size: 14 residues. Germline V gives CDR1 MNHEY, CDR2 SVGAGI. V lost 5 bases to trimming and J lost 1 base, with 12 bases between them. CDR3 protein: CASSEAGLSYEQYF. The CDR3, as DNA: TGTGCCAGCAGTGAGGCGGGACTTTCCTACGAGCAGTACTTC.

The CDR3 sequence is CASSAGPVATNEKLFF. The DNA of the CDR3 is TGTGCCAGCAGTGCGGGGCCCGTCGCAACTAATGAAAAACTGTTTTTT. The chain couples TRBV2 to TRBJ1-4, with D maybe TRBD1 (5 bases). The CDR3 has 16 amino acids. Trimming removed 4 bases at V and 0 bases at J, with 12 bases between. Germline loops: CDR1 SNHLY, CDR2 FYNNEI.